Listed below are T cell receptor beta chains from one sample, sequenced in a study of cytomegalovirus exposure and HLA in healthy donors. The assay was immunoSEQ multiplex PCR, and TCRdb's table has in-frame clones only and misses some. Of approximately 82,000 clones listed, under 80% are singletons. The sequencing input was PBMCs. Receptor source: a middle-aged man in good health and CMV-seronegative. Both conserved end residues are part of each CDR3. Each record gives: V gene, clone size, D gene, J gene, CDR3 DNA, CDR3 protein. D genes are given only for firm matches. Some rows have no size entry. The others give once, few or many, or a class for an expanded clone.

V gene: TRBV6-1; clone size: NA; D gene: TRBD1; J gene: TRBJ1-5; CDR3 DNA: TGTGCCAGCAGTGAATGGGGACAGTATAGCAATCAGCCCCAGCATTTT; CDR3 protein: CASSEWGQYSNQPQHF
V gene: TRBV7-3; clone size: NA; D gene: NA; J gene: TRBJ1-1; CDR3 DNA: TGTGCCAGCAGCCTCCAAGGGGGTTTCGGCACTGAAGCTTTCTTT; CDR3 protein: CASSLQGGFGTEAFF
V gene: TRBV28; clone size: few; D gene: NA; J gene: TRBJ2-2; CDR3 DNA: TGTGCCAGCGGCGGGTCGCTAGCGCTATCAACCGGGGAGCTGTTTTTT; CDR3 protein: CASGGSLALSTGELFF
V gene: TRBV2; clone size: NA; D gene: TRBD1; J gene: TRBJ1-1; CDR3 DNA: TGTGCCAGCGGGACAGGGCGGGCTGAAGCTTTCTTT; CDR3 protein: CASGTGRAEAFF
V gene: TRBV18; clone size: once; D gene: NA; J gene: TRBJ1-1; CDR3 DNA: TGTGCCAGCTCACCACCTTATTCCGGGGGCACTGAAGCTTTCTTT; CDR3 protein: CASSPPYSGGTEAFF
V gene: TRBV19; clone size: NA; D gene: NA; J gene: TRBJ2-5; CDR3 DNA: TGTGCCAGTAGACTCTCCGGAGAGACCCAGTACTTC; CDR3 protein: CASRLSGETQYF
V gene: TRBV5-1; clone size: NA; D gene: NA; J gene: TRBJ1-3; CDR3 DNA: TGCGCCAGCAGCTTGGCCTTTAGCTCTGGAAACACCATATATTTT; CDR3 protein: CASSLAFSSGNTIYF
V gene: TRBV5-1; clone size: NA; D gene: NA; J gene: TRBJ1-4; CDR3 DNA: TGCGCCAGCAGCTTAAATACAAGGATGGGCGAAAAACTGTTTTTT; CDR3 protein: CASSLNTRMGEKLFF
V gene: TRBV11-2; clone size: NA; D gene: TRBD2; J gene: TRBJ2-1; CDR3 DNA: TGTGCCAGCAGCCTAACGCCGGGAGGCGGGAACAATGAGCAGTTCTTC; CDR3 protein: CASSLTPGGGNNEQFF
V gene: TRBV15; clone size: NA; D gene: TRBD2; J gene: TRBJ2-5; CDR3 DNA: TGTGCCACCAGCAGATCCAGCGGGAGGGCCGGTGAGACCCAGTACTTC; CDR3 protein: CATSRSSGRAGETQYF
V gene: TRBV6-5; clone size: NA; D gene: NA; J gene: TRBJ1-1; CDR3 DNA: TGTGCCACCCCCCCAGGGCCTTTCACTGAAGCTTTCTTT; CDR3 protein: CATPPGPFTEAFF
V gene: TRBV27; clone size: NA; D gene: TRBD1; J gene: TRBJ2-7; CDR3 DNA: TGTGCCAGCAGGGATACAGGGGGAGGATACGAGCAGTACTTC; CDR3 protein: CASRDTGGGYEQYF
V gene: TRBV5-1; clone size: NA; D gene: TRBD2; J gene: TRBJ2-3; CDR3 DNA: TGCGCCAGCAGCCACCGATCTACCGGGACTAGTTTCCCCACAGATACGCAGTATTTT; CDR3 protein: CASSHRSTGTSFPTDTQYF
V gene: TRBV27; clone size: NA; D gene: NA; J gene: TRBJ1-5; CDR3 DNA: TGTGCCAGCGGAGGGGCGAGCAATCAGCCCCAGCATTTT; CDR3 protein: CASGGASNQPQHF
V gene: TRBV5-4; clone size: NA; D gene: NA; J gene: TRBJ2-6; CDR3 DNA: TGTGCCAGCAGCCTGTTCGGACGCCGCTCTGGGGCCAACGGCCTGACTTTC; CDR3 protein: CASSLFGRRSGANGLTF
V gene: TRBV5-1; clone size: NA; D gene: TRBD2; J gene: TRBJ2-1; CDR3 DNA: TGCGCCAGCAGCTTGGTCGGGAGGGCCTTCAATGAGCAGTTCTTC; CDR3 protein: CASSLVGRAFNEQFF
V gene: TRBV18; clone size: NA; D gene: TRBD1; J gene: TRBJ1-1; CDR3 DNA: TGTGCCAGCTCACCAGACAGGGTCGACACTGAAGCTTTCTTT; CDR3 protein: CASSPDRVDTEAFF
V gene: TRBV7-9; clone size: few; D gene: NA; J gene: TRBJ2-5; CDR3 DNA: TGTGCCAGCAGCCCCGCTCTGAGTTGGGAGACCCAGTACTTC; CDR3 protein: CASSPALSWETQYF
V gene: TRBV7-9; clone size: NA; D gene: TRBD2; J gene: TRBJ2-3; CDR3 DNA: TGTGCCAGCAGCTTGGGACTAGCGGGACTCTGGTATTTT; CDR3 protein: CASSLGLAGLWYF
V gene: TRBV5-1; clone size: few; D gene: NA; J gene: TRBJ1-2; CDR3 DNA: TGCGCCAGCAGCTACGCGACAGGAGCTAACTATGGCTACACCTTC; CDR3 protein: CASSYATGANYGYTF
V gene: TRBV7-9; clone size: NA; D gene: TRBD1; J gene: TRBJ2-1; CDR3 DNA: TGTGCCAGCAGCGCCGGACAGGAATACAATGAGCAGTTCTTC; CDR3 protein: CASSAGQEYNEQFF
V gene: TRBV27; clone size: NA; D gene: NA; J gene: TRBJ1-2; CDR3 DNA: TGTGCCAGCAGTCTGAAAAGGAGCAGCTATGGCTACACCTTC; CDR3 protein: CASSLKRSSYGYTF
V gene: TRBV6-1; clone size: NA; D gene: NA; J gene: TRBJ2-7; CDR3 DNA: TGTGCCAGCAGTGAATGGAGGGAATCCTACGAGCAGTACTTC; CDR3 protein: CASSEWRESYEQYF
V gene: TRBV19; clone size: NA; D gene: TRBD1; J gene: TRBJ2-7; CDR3 DNA: TGTGCCAGTAGTCCCGGGACAGGGGGCCGTTGGTACGAGCAGTACTTC; CDR3 protein: CASSPGTGGRWYEQYF
V gene: TRBV4-1; clone size: NA; D gene: TRBD1; J gene: TRBJ1-3; CDR3 DNA: TGCGCCAGCAGCCATCGGGACAGGGGAGGGGAGAAAGGCAACACCATATATTTT; CDR3 protein: CASSHRDRGGEKGNTIYF
V gene: TRBV11-3; clone size: NA; D gene: TRBD2; J gene: TRBJ2-3; CDR3 DNA: TGTGCCAGCAGCTTCGGTGCGGCTAGCGGGAGTAGGGGCCCGCAGTATTTT; CDR3 protein: CASSFGAASGSRGPQYF
V gene: TRBV13; clone size: NA; D gene: NA; J gene: TRBJ2-7; CDR3 DNA: TGTGCCAGCAGCTTAGCTGGAGGATCGGGTTACGAGCAGTACTTC; CDR3 protein: CASSLAGGSGYEQYF
V gene: TRBV11-2; clone size: NA; D gene: NA; J gene: TRBJ2-7; CDR3 DNA: TGTGCCAGCAGCTACCGAAGGGGAAACTCCTACGAGCAGTACTTC; CDR3 protein: CASSYRRGNSYEQYF
V gene: TRBV29-1; clone size: few; D gene: TRBD1; J gene: TRBJ2-7; CDR3 DNA: TGCAGCGCCAGGGACAGGGAAAAATACGAGCAGTACTTC; CDR3 protein: CSARDREKYEQYF